The clone carrying this T cell receptor beta chain was counted between two and nine times. Individual TCR cDNA molecules each bore their own unique molecular identifier. TCRdb passed the 5' RACE reads through MiXCR, listing each CDR3 protein once. The sample lists about 45,000 distinct CDR3 sequences; around 6.8% were seen once. Specified time point: sample taken at primary tumor resection. The donors were 72 patients with non-small cell lung cancer that was early-stage and untreated. The study sequenced unsorted whole RNA from tumor, nontumor lung or frozen PBMC. The sample belongs to a study of spatial heterogeneity in lung cancer. V shed 4 bases and J shed 6 bases, with 12 bases lying between them. This CDR3 comprises 13 residues. Germline V gene data show CDR1 as MNHEY and CDR2 as SVGAGI.

The sample was PBMCs, taken at surgery. The receptor comes from a female donor with early-stage non-small cell lung cancer. V usage is TRBV6-5 and J usage is TRBJ1-2; no clear D gene. CDR3 sequence (DNA): TGTGCCAGCAGTTTGACTCCGATCCATGGCTACACCTTC. This codes for CASSLTPIHGYTF.